These 14 T cell receptor beta chains came from one sample sequenced in a study of T cells in Graves' hyperthyroidism and ophthalmopathy. RNA transcripts provided the source from which TCR beta CDR3 regions were amplified. In the first-round RT-PCR of the TCR CDR3, the HTBI primer set was used. TCRdb passed the multiplex PCR reads through MiXCR, listing each CDR3 protein once. The data show over 500,000 distinct CDR3 sequences, less than 15% seen once. The sequenced material came from blood. These receptors were taken from a woman between 35 and 50 years old with Graves' hyperthyroidism.

This clonotype came up many times. This chain links TRBV28 with TRBJ2-3; tentatively, D is TRBD1 or TRBD2 (6 bases each). V was shortened by 5 bases and J by 4 bases, with 13 bases between the two germline ends. CDR1 and CDR2 (germline): MDHEN, SYDVKM. The CDR3 runs 14 residues. The CDR3 region is CASSGGLAADTQYF. The CDR3 DNA is TGTGCCAGCAGTGGGGGGCTAGCTGCAGATACGCAGTATTTT.

CDR3 nucleotides: TGTGCCAGTAAAGATCCTGACCCTTATCAGCCCCAGCATTTT. It codes for CASKDPDPYQPQHF. The rearrangement uses TRBV19 and TRBJ1-5; D is undetermined. The germline CDR1 and CDR2 sequences are LNHDA and SQIVND (reference sequence). This CDR3 is 14 amino acids long. V was trimmed by 7 bases and J by 5 bases, leaving 15 bases between them.

There are many counts of this clonotype. This chain links TRBV6-1 with TRBJ2-7; no clear D. CDR1 and CDR2 from the germline V gene are MNHNS and SASEGT. This CDR3 has 12 amino acids. V gave up 4 bases and J gave up 9 bases, with 13 bases separating them. For the CDR3, the DNA is TGTGCCAGCAGTGCAATTTCTCGAGCGCAGTACTTC. Protein: CASSAISRAQYF.

This chain connects TRBV27 to TRBJ1-2; D call uncertain. The CDR3 has 13 amino acids. The germline V gene has CDR1 MNHEY and CDR2 SMNVEV (reference sequence). Trimming removed 6 bases at V and 4 bases at J, with 12 bases between. The CDR3 spells CASSNTTGYGYTF. The CDR3 DNA follows: TGTGCCAGCAGCAACACGACCGGCTATGGCTACACCTTC.

This clonotype has a handful of counts. The chain recombines TRBV9 with TRBJ2-2; 8 nucleotides match TRBD2. V gave up 4 bases and J gave up 0 bases; unmatched junction bases: 8. There are 17 residues in the CDR3. Germline V gene lookup returns CDR1 SGDLS and CDR2 YYNGEE. The CDR3 loop reads CASSTGLAAANTGELFF. In DNA form, the CDR3 reads TGTGCCAGCAGCACAGGACTAGCAGCCGCGAACACCGGGGAGCTGTTTTTT.

V and J are TRBV14 and TRBJ2-1, with D unclear. Germline V gene sequence: CDR1 SGHDN, CDR2 FVKESK. Trimming took 3 bases from V and 10 from J, leaving 13 bases between them. The CDR3 loop spans 13 amino acids. CDR3 in DNA: TGTGCCAGCAGCCAGGAAGGTAGTTGGGAGCAGTTCTTC. It yields the protein CASSQEGSWEQFF.

This clonotype was seen many times. The chain carries TRBV2 and TRBJ2-3; 12 bases are a match to TRBD2. Looked up from germline, CDR1 is SNHLY and CDR2 is FYNNEI. The CDR3 has 16 residues. V dropped 2 bases and J dropped 1; count of bases not matched to a gene: 1. The CDR3 DNA follows: TGTGCCAGCAGTGAAAGGACTAGCGGGGGCACAGATACGCAGTATTTT. This gives the protein CASSERTSGGTDTQYF.

At least ten counts were recorded for this clonotype. V is TRBV7-9 and J is TRBJ2-1, with 10 bases that match TRBD1. The CDR3 totals 13 residues. Trimming removed 7 bases from V and 6 bases from J; junction bases left unmatched: 3. The germline V gene encodes CDR1 SEHNR and CDR2 FQNEAQ (reference sequence). The CDR3 reads CASIRDRGNEQFF. The CDR3 nucleotides read TGTGCCAGCATTCGGGACAGGGGCAATGAGCAGTTCTTC.

The chain couples TRBV27 to TRBJ1-5, with D possibly TRBD1 on 6 matching bases. Trimming removed 7 bases at V and 2 bases at J, with 12 bases between. Germline CDR1 MNHEY, CDR2 SMNVEV (reference sequence). The CDR3 runs 14 residues. The CDR3 loop reads CASKAGVGNQPQHF. In DNA, the CDR3 is TGTGCCAGCAAGGCAGGGGTGGGCAATCAGCCCCAGCATTTT.

This clonotype was recorded many times. V usage is TRBV5-1 and J usage is TRBJ2-7; 9 bases align to TRBD1. Per the germline V gene, CDR1 is SGHRS and CDR2 is YFSETQ. V was clipped by 4 bases and J by 5 bases; unmatched bases: 10. The CDR3 is 15 residues long. The CDR3 sequence is CASSDTGQGSHEQYF. The CDR3 bases are TGCGCCAGCAGCGATACCGGACAGGGGTCCCACGAGCAGTACTTC.

The chain uses TRBV5-1 and TRBJ2-6, with unresolved D. Germline CDR1 is SGHRS and CDR2 is YFSETQ. V was shortened by 0 bases and J by 0 bases, with 10 bases between the two germline ends. There are 17 residues in the CDR3. CDR3 nucleotides: TGCGCCAGCAGCTTGGCCGACACCCCCTCTGGGGCCAACGTCCTGACTTTC. Its protein is CASSLADTPSGANVLTF.

The CDR3 region is CASSRDRDQETQYF. The CDR3 bases are TGTGCCAGCAGCCGAGACAGGGACCAAGAGACCCAGTACTTC. The chain recombines TRBV7-3 with TRBJ2-5, with TRBD1 matching over 7 bases. CDR3 length: 14 residues. J lost 0 bases, V lost 5 bases, and 3 bases had no gene match. The germline gives CDR1 SGHTA, CDR2 FQGTGA.

This clonotype was seen at least ten times. The CDR3 coding sequence is TGTGCCAGCCCAGCCCCAGACACAGATACGCAGTATTTT. Protein product: CASPAPDTDTQYF. The chain links TRBV7-9 to TRBJ2-3; D ambiguous. Germline V CDR1 and CDR2: SEHNR, FQNEAQ (reference sequence). The V and J ends lost 8 bases and 2 bases respectively, with 11 bases between them. The CDR3 is 13 residues long.

This clonotype showed up just a few times. The gene calls are TRBV3-1 and TRBJ2-2, with D unresolved. Germline V gene data show CDR1 as LGHDT and CDR2 as YNNKEL (reference sequence). CDR3 length: 16 residues. V was clipped by 0 bases and J by 6 bases, with 14 bases between them. The CDR3 DNA reads TGTGCCAGCAGCCAAGATAATAATAGGTTTCCCGGGGAGCTGTTTTTT. It specifies CASSQDNNRFPGELFF. Full variable domain (missing parts from reference TRBV3-1 and TRBJ2-2): DTAVSQTPKYLVTQMGNDKSIKCEQNLGHDTMYWYKQDSKKFLKIMFSYNNKELIINETVPNRFSPKSPDKAHLNLHINSLELGDSAVYFCASSQDNNRFPGELFFGEGSRLTVL.